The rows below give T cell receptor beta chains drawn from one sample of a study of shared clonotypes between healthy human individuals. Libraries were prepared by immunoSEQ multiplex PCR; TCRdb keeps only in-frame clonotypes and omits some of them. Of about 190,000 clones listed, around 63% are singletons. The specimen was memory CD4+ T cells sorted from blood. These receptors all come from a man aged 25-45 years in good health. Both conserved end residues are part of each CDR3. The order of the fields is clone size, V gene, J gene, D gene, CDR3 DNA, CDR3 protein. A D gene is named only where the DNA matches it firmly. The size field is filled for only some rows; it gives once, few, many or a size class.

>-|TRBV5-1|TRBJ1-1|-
TGCGCCAGCAGCTTTGCAGGGGCGGGCACTGAAGCTTTCTTT
CASSFAGAGTEAFF
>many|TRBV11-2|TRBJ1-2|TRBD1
TGTGCCAGCAGCCGGGACAGCGCCTATGCTGGCTACACCTTC
CASSRDSAYAGYTF
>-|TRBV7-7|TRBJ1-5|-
TGTGCTAGCAGCTTAGTCCCCCACGGCACACATCAGCCCCAGCATTTT
CASSLVPHGTHQPQHF
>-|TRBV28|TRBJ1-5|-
TGTGCCAGCACCTTGGGGGGACTTAGGCATCAGCCCCAGCATTTT
CASTLGGLRHQPQHF
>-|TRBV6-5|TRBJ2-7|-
TGTGCCAGCAGTGATCTAGCGCTCGAGTACTTC
CASSDLALEYF
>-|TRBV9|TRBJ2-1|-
TGTGCCAGCAGCGTAGCGGATTGGCACTCCTCCTACAATGAGCAGTTCTTC
CASSVADWHSSYNEQFF
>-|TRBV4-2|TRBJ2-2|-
TGTGCCAGCAGCCACGCCACTATCGGCACCGGGGAGCTGTTTTTT
CASSHATIGTGELFF
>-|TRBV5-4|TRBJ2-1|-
TGTGCCAGCAGCTTGGAGAGCTCCTACAATGAGCAGTTCTTC
CASSLESSYNEQFF
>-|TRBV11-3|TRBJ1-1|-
TGTGCCAGCAGCTTAGCCCCGAACACTGAAGCTTTCTTT
CASSLAPNTEAFF
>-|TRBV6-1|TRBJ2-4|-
TGTGCCAGCAGTGAAGCGGGGGGTTGGAACATTCAGTACTTC
CASSEAGGWNIQYF
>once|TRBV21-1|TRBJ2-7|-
TGTGCCAGCAGCATCTGGGACAGGACCTCCTACGAGCAGTACTTC
CASSIWDRTSYEQYF
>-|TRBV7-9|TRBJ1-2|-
TGTGCCAGCAGCTTAGCGGGATCGGGCAGGGGACGAAGCTACACCTTC
CASSLAGSGRGRSYTF
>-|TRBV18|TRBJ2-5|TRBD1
TGTGCCAGCTCGCTTTACAGGGGGCCTCAAGAGACCCAGTACTTC
CASSLYRGPQETQYF
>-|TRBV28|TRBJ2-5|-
TGTGCCAGCGAAAAGCCTCAGGGGAAGACCCAGTACTTC
CASEKPQGKTQYF
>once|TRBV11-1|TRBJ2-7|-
TGTGCCAGCAGCTTAGAGGTGGGTTGGGAGCAGTACTTC
CASSLEVGWEQYF
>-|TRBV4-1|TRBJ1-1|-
TGCGCCAGCAGCCAAGACCAGGCAATGACTGAAGCTTTCTTT
CASSQDQAMTEAFF
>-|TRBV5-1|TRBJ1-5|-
TGCGCCAGCAGCTTGGACTCCGGCTACAATCAGCCCCAGCATTTT
CASSLDSGYNQPQHF
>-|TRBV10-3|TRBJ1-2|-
TGTGCCATCGACTGGGGAAGCGGTGGCTACACCTTC
CAIDWGSGGYTF
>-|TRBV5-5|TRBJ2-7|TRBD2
TGTGCCAGCAGCCAGATGAGCGGGAGAGGCTCCTACGAGCAGTACTTC
CASSQMSGRGSYEQYF